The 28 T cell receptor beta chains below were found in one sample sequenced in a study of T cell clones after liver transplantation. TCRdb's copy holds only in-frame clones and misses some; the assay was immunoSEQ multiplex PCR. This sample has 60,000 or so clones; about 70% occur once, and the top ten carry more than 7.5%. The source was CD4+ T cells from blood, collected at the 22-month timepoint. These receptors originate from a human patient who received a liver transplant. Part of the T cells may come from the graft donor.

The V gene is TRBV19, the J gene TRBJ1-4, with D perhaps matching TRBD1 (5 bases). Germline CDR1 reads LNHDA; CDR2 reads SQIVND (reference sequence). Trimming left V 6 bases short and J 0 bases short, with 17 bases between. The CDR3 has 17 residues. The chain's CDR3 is CASRILTDPATNEKLFF. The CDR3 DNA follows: TGTGCCAGTAGAATCCTGACAGATCCTGCAACTAATGAAAAACTGTTTTTT.

CDR3 residues: CSASLGASSYNEQFF. The CDR3 region has the DNA TGCAGCGCCTCCCTTGGAGCTAGCTCCTACAATGAGCAGTTCTTC. The chain is built from TRBV29-1 and TRBJ2-1, with no clear D. Germline CDR1 is SQVTM and CDR2 is ANQGSEA. V was clipped by 7 bases and J by 0 bases, with 16 bases between them. This CDR3 comprises 15 residues.

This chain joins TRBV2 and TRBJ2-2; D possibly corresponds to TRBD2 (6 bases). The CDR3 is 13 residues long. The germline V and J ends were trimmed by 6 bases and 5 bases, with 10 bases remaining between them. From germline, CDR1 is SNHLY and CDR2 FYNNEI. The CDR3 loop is CASSLRGTGELFF. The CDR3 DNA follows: TGTGCCAGCAGCCTCCGGGGGACCGGGGAGCTGTTTTTT.

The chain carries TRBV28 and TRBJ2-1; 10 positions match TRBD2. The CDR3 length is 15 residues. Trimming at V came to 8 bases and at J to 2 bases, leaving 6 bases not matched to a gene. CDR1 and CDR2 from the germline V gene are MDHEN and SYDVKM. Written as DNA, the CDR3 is TGTGCCAGCCTTAGAGCGGGGGGGACCTACAATGAGCAGTTCTTC. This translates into CASLRAGGTYNEQFF.

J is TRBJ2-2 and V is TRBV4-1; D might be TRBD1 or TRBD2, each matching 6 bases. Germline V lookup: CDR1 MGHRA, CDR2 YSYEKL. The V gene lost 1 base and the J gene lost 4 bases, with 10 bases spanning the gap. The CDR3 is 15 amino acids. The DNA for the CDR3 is TGCGCCAGCAGCCAAGCGGGGGCGGGCACCGGGGAGCTGTTTTTT. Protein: CASSQAGAGTGELFF.

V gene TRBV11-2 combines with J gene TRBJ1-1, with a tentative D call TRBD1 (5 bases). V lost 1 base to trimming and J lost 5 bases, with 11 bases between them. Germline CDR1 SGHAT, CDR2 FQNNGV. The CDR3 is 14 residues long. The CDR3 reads CASSLARGGTEAFF. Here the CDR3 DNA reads TGTGCCAGCAGCTTAGCCCGCGGGGGGACTGAAGCTTTCTTT. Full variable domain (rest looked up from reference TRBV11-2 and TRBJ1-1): EAGVAQSPRYKIIEKRQSVAFWCNPISGHATLYWYQQILGQGPKLLIQFQNNGVVDDSQLPKDRFSAERLKGVDSTLKIQPAKLEDSAVYLCASSLARGGTEAFFGQGTRLTVV.

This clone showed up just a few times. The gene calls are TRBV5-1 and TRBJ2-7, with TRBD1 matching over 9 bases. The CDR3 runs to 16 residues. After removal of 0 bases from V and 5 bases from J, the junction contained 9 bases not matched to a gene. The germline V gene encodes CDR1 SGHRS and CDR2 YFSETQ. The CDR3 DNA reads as TGCGCCAGCAGCTTGGTGGGACAGGGATTATGGGACGAGCAGTACTTC. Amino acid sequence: CASSLVGQGLWDEQYF.

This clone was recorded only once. The DNA for the CDR3 is TGTGCCATCAGAAGGGGCGTAACAGATACGCAGTATTTT. Its protein is CAIRRGVTDTQYF. The V gene is TRBV10-3, the J gene TRBJ2-3, with a weak D call TRBD1 (5 bases). Germline V gene lookup returns CDR1 ENHRY and CDR2 SYGVKD. This CDR3 comprises 13 residues. Trimming removed 6 bases from V and 3 bases from J, with 10 bases in between.

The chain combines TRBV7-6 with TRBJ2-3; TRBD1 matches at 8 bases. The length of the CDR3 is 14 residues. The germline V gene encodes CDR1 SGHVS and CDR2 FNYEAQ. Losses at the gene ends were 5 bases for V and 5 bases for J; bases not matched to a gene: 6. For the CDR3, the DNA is TGTGCCAGCAGCCTCGGACAGGGACGAGATACGCAGTATTTT. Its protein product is CASSLGQGRDTQYF.

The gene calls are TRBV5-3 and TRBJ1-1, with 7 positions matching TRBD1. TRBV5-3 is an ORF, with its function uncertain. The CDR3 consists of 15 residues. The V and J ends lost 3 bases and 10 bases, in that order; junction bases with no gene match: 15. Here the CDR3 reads CARSCSLRDRRSAFF. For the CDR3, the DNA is TGTGCCAGAAGCTGCTCGCTCCGGGACAGAAGGTCAGCTTTCTTT.

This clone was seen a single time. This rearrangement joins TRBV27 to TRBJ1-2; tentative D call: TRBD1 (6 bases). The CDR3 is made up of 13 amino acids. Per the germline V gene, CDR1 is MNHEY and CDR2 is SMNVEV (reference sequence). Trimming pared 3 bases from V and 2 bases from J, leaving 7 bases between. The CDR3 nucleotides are TGTGCCAGCAGTTTGGACAGAAACTATGGCTACACCTTC. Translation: CASSLDRNYGYTF.

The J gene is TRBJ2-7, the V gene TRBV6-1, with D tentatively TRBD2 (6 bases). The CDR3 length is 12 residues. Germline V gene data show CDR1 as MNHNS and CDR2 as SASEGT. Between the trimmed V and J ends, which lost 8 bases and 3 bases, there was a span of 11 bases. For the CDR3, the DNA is TGTGCCAGCGGAGGGTTTATCTACGAGCAGTACTTC. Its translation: CASGGFIYEQYF.

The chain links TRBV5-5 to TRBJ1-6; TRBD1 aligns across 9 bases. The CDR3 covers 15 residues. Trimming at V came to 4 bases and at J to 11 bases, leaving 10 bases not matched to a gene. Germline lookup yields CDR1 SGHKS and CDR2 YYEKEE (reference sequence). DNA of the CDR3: TGTGCCAGCAGCAAATGGGACAGGGAGGAGGCACCCCTCCACTTT. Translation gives CASSKWDREEAPLHF.

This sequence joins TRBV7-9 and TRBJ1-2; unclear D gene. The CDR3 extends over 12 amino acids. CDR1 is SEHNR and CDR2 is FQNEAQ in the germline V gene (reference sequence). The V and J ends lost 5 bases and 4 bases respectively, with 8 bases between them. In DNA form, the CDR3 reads TGTGCCAGCAGCCACACAGCCTATGGCTACACCTTC. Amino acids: CASSHTAYGYTF.

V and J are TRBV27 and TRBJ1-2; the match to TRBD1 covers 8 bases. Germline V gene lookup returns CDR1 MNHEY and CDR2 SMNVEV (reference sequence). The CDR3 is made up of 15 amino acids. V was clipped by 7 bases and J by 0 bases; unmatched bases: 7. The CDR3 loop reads CASTKTGVANYGYTF. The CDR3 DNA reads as TGTGCCAGCACCAAGACAGGGGTCGCTAACTATGGCTACACCTTC.

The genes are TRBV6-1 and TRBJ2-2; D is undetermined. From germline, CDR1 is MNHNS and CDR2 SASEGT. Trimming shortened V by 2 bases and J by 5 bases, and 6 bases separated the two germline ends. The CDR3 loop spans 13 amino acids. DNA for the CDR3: TGTGCCAGCAGTGAATTGGCGACCGGGGAGCTGTTTTTT. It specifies CASSELATGELFF.

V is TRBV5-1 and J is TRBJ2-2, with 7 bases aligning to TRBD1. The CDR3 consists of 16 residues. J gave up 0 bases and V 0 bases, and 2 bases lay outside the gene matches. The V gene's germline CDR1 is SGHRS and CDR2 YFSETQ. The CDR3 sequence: CASSLEGQSNTGELFF. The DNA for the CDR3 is TGCGCCAGCAGCTTGGAGGGACAGTCGAACACCGGGGAGCTGTTTTTT.

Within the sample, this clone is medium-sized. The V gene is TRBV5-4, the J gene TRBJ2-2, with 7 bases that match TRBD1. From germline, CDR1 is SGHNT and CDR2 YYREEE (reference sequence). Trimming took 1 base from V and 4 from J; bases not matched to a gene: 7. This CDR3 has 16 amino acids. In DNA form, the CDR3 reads TGTGCCAGCAGCTTGTTCGACAGGGTGGTCACCGGGGAGCTGTTTTTT. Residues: CASSLFDRVVTGELFF.

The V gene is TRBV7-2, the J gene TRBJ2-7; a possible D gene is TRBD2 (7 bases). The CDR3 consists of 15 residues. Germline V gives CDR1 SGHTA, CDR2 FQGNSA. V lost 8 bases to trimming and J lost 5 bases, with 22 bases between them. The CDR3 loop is CASASGRGAIHEQYF. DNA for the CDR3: TGTGCCAGCGCATCCGGCCGGGGGGCAATTCACGAGCAGTACTTC.

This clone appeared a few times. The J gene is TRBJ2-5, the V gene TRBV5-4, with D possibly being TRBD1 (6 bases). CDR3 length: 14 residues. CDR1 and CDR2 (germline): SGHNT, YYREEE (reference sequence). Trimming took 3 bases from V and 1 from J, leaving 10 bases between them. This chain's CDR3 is CASSYGQIQETQYF. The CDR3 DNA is TGTGCCAGCAGCTACGGACAGATCCAAGAGACCCAGTACTTC.

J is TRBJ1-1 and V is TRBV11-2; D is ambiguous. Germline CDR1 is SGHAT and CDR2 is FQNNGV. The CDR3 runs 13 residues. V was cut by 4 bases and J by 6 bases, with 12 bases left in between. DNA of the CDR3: TGTGCCAGCAGCTCGGACCCGGGCGCTGAAGCTTTCTTT. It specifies CASSSDPGAEAFF.

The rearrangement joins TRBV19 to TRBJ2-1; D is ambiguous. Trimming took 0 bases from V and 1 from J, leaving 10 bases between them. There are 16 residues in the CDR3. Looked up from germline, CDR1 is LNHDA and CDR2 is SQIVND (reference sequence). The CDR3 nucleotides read TGTGCCAGTAGTATAGATGGCAGGTATTCCTACAATGAGCAGTTCTTC. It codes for CASSIDGRYSYNEQFF.

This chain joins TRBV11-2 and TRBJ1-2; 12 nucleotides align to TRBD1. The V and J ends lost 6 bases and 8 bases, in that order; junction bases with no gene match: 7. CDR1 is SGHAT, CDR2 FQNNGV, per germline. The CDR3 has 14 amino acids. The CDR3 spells CASRTGTGGGGYTF. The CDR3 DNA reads TGTGCCAGCAGGACCGGGACAGGGGGCGGAGGCTACACCTTC.

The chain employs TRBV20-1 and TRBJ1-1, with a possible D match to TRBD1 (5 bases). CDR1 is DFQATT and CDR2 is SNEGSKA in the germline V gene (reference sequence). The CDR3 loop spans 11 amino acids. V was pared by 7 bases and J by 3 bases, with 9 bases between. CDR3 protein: CSVQGDTEAFF. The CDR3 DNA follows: TGCAGTGTCCAGGGTGACACTGAAGCTTTCTTT.

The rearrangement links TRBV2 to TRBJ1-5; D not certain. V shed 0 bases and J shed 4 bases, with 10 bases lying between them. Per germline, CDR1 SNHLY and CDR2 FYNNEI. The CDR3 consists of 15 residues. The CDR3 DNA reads TGTGCCAGCAGTGAAGCTAACAGTGGAAATCAGCCCCAGCATTTT. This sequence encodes CASSEANSGNQPQHF.

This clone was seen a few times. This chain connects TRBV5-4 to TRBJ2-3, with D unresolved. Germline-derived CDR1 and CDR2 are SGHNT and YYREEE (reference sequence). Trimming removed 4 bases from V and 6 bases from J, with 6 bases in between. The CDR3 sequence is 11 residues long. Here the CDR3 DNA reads TGTGCCAGCAGCACCCGGGATACGCAGTATTTT. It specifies CASSTRDTQYF.

CDR3 in DNA: TGTGCCAGCAGCTCTTCTAGCGGGTACAATGAGCAGTTCTTC. Residues: CASSSSSGYNEQFF. The rearrangement uses TRBV7-2 and TRBJ2-1; 8 nucleotides match TRBD2. The germline V gene has CDR1 SGHTA and CDR2 FQGNSA. This CDR3 contains 14 residues. V shed 4 bases and J 4 bases; nucleotides not matched to a gene: 3.

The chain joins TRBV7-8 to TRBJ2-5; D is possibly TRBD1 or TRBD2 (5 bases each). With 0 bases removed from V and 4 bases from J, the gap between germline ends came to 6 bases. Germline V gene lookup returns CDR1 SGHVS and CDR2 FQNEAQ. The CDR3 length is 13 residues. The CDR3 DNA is TGTGCCAGCAGCTTAGCGAGGGGAGAGACCCAGTACTTC. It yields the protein CASSLARGETQYF.